The 30 T cell receptor beta chains given below trace back to one sample, sequenced in a study of blood T cell repertoires in COVID-19. Assay used: immunoSEQ multiplex PCR; TCRdb lists only in-frame clones, some missing. Among 200,000 to 300,000 clones listed, around 87% were seen once. The sequenced material came from peripheral blood. The receptors originated from a woman aged 50 to 65 with acute or convalescent COVID-19.

The chain carries TRBV29-1 and TRBJ1-3; D remains ambiguous. The ends were cut back, 0 bases at V and 7 bases at J, with 13 bases in the middle. The CDR3 is made up of 14 amino acids. Germline loops: CDR1 SQVTM, CDR2 ANQGSEA. CDR3 in DNA: TGCAGCGTTGAAGATATCGGGGTTTGGAACACCATATATTTT. Translation gives CSVEDIGVWNTIYF.

The chain combines TRBV9 with TRBJ2-3, with D possibly TRBD2 on 6 matching bases. V lost 2 bases, J lost 0 bases, and 10 bases lay in between. Germline V gene lookup returns CDR1 SGDLS and CDR2 YYNGEE. This CDR3 spans 15 amino acids. Here the CDR3 reads CASSVGGVSTDTQYF. The DNA of the CDR3 is TGTGCCAGCAGCGTCGGGGGAGTGAGCACAGATACGCAGTATTTT.

The chain recombines TRBV12-5 with TRBJ1-5; D may be TRBD1 (5 bases). V lost 4 bases, J lost 5 bases, and 6 bases lay in between. The CDR3 is 12 residues long. Germline V lookup: CDR1 LGHNT, CDR2 FRNRAP. In nucleotides, the CDR3 is TGTGCTAGTGGTTCGGGGGATCAGCCCCAGCATTTT. It is translated as CASGSGDQPQHF.

V gene TRBV28 combines with J gene TRBJ1-2; 7 bases align to TRBD1. Germline-derived CDR1 and CDR2 are MDHEN and SYDVKM. With V trimmed by 4 bases and J by 5 bases, 4 bases remained unmatched. The CDR3 has 13 amino acids. CDR3 coding DNA: TGTGCCAGCAGTTCCCGACAGGGTTATGGCTACACCTTC. Protein product: CASSSRQGYGYTF.

The genes are TRBV19 and TRBJ1-2; D is unresolved. The CDR3 consists of 14 residues. Germline assignment: CDR1 LNHDA and CDR2 SQIVND (reference sequence). The V and J ends lost 5 bases and 2 bases respectively, with 12 bases between them. DNA for the CDR3: TGTGCCAGTAGTTCTAGGCCGGCAAACTATGGCTACACCTTC. This sequence encodes CASSSRPANYGYTF. The full variable domain, in which reference TRBV19 and TRBJ1-2 provide the parts outside the CDR3, is DGGITQSPKYLFRKEGQNVTLSCEQNLNHDAMYWYRQDPGQGLRLIYYSQIVNDFQKGDIAEGYSVSREKKESFPLTVTSAQKNPTAFYLCASSSRPANYGYTFGSGTRLTVV.

The V call is TRBV11-3, the J call TRBJ2-1, with 7 bases that match TRBD2. The CDR3 runs 17 residues. Germline V gives CDR1 SGHNT, CDR2 YENEEA. Trimming cost V 1 base and J 4 bases; bases outside gene matches: 10. The CDR3 protein is CASSLVGGRVMYNEQFF. Written as DNA, the CDR3 is TGTGCCAGCAGCTTAGTCGGGGGGAGGGTGATGTACAATGAGCAGTTCTTC. The full variable domain, completed using reference TRBV11-3 and TRBJ2-1, is EAGVVQSPRYKIIEKKQPVAFWCNPISGHNTLYWYLQNLGQGPELLIRYENEEAVDDSQLPKDRFSAERLKGVDSTLKIQPAELGDSAVYLCASSLVGGRVMYNEQFFGPGTRLTVL.

Only one count was recorded for this clone. The rearrangement joins TRBV28 to TRBJ2-1, with D possibly matching TRBD2 (6 bases). This CDR3 has 13 amino acids. Germline CDR1 MDHEN, CDR2 SYDVKM. The V end lost 7 bases, the J end lost 0 bases, and 7 bases lay between the germline ends. DNA for the CDR3: TGTGCCAGCACCGGGAGCTCCTACAATGAGCAGTTCTTC. Amino acid sequence: CASTGSSYNEQFF.

This chain uses TRBV5-1 with TRBJ2-7; 12 bases map to TRBD1. The J segment lost 7 bases and the V segment lost 4 bases, leaving 6 bases of the junction unmatched. The CDR3 runs to 14 residues. The germline gives CDR1 SGHRS, CDR2 YFSETQ. In nucleotides, the CDR3 is TGCGCCAGCAGCAGGGGACAGGGGGCGGATGAGCAGTACTTC. Translated: CASSRGQGADEQYF. The full variable domain, its missing parts supplied by reference TRBV5-1 and TRBJ2-7, is KAGVTQTPRYLIKTRGQQVTLSCSPISGHRSVSWYQQTPGQGLQFLFEYFSETQRNKGNFPGRFSGRQFSNSRSEMNVSTLELGDSALYLCASSRGQGADEQYFGPGTRLTVT.

The chain employs TRBV24-1 and TRBJ2-1, with a possible D match to TRBD2 (5 bases). This CDR3 is built from 15 residues. With 3 bases removed from V and 1 base from J, the gap between germline ends came to 9 bases. Germline V gene sequence: CDR1 KGHDR, CDR2 SFDVKD. The CDR3, as DNA: TGTGCCACCAGTGATCCAGCGGCTTCCTACAATGAGCAGTTCTTC. This gives the protein CATSDPAASYNEQFF.

This chain connects TRBV7-2 to TRBJ2-5; no reliable D call. Germline values: CDR1 SGHTA, CDR2 FQGNSA. V lost 1 base and J lost 1, with 7 bases in between. The CDR3 extends over 14 amino acids. As DNA, the CDR3 is TGTGCCAGCAGCTTAGGTCACAGCCAAGAGACCCAGTACTTC. Its protein is CASSLGHSQETQYF.

DNA for the CDR3: TGTGCCAGCAGTTTTATCCGGGGTCAGCCCCAGCATTTT. This gives the protein CASSFIRGQPQHF. V is TRBV12-3 or TRBV12-4 and J is TRBJ1-5; no firm D call. The ends were cut back, 3 bases at V and 6 bases at J, with 9 bases in the middle. The CDR3 loop spans 13 amino acids.

The chain links TRBV10-3 to TRBJ2-1; 8 bases match TRBD2. Per the germline V gene, CDR1 is ENHRY and CDR2 is SYGVKD. The CDR3 runs to 15 residues. Losses at the gene ends were 5 bases for V and 2 bases for J; bases not matched to a gene: 5. For the CDR3, the DNA is TGTGCCATCAGTCCCTCGGGGGGGGCCTACAATGAGCAGTTCTTC. Its protein is CAISPSGGAYNEQFF.

The rearrangement links TRBV5-4 to TRBJ2-7; possibly TRBD1 for D (6 bases). CDR1 is SGHNT and CDR2 is YYREEE in the germline V gene (reference sequence). Trimming took off 0 bases at V and 5 bases at J, with 12 bases between the two ends. CDR3 length: 14 amino acids. CDR3 in DNA: TGTGCCAGCAGCTTGGACAGGGTTGCCGACGAGCAGTACTTC. It specifies CASSLDRVADEQYF.

This clone was found once. The rearrangement joins TRBV25-1 to TRBJ1-4, with 11 bases matching TRBD1. The CDR3 spans 14 residues. Germline V CDR1 and CDR2: MGHDK, SYGVNS. The trim removed 5 bases at V and 14 bases at J, leaving 10 bases unmatched. This CDR3 reads CASSRTGGVVGLFF. In DNA form, the CDR3 reads TGTGCCAGCAGTCGGACAGGGGGCGTAGTAGGTCTGTTTTTT.

This chain uses TRBV25-1 with TRBJ2-7, with 8 nucleotides matching TRBD2. V lost 2 bases, J lost 4 bases, and 7 bases stayed unmatched. There are 15 residues in the CDR3. The germline CDR1 and CDR2 sequences are MGHDK and SYGVNS. CDR3 nucleotides: TGTGCCAGCAGTGAACAACTGGCTAGCGGGTACGAGCAGTACTTC. Translated: CASSEQLASGYEQYF.

The chain carries TRBV24-1 and TRBJ2-4, with D tentatively TRBD1 (6 bases). The CDR3 spans 15 residues. The V and J ends lost 4 bases and 1 base respectively, with 10 bases between them. Germline V gene sequence: CDR1 KGHDR, CDR2 SFDVKD. The DNA of the CDR3 is TGTGCCACCAGTGACCCTGGACAGGCCAAAAACATTCAGTACTTC. Protein sequence: CATSDPGQAKNIQYF.

This clone was seen once. The chain employs TRBV6-5 and TRBJ2-1; D remains unclear. The CDR3 loop spans 16 amino acids. CDR1 MNHEY and CDR2 SVGAGI come from the germline V gene. Trimming removed 2 bases at V and 7 bases at J, with 18 bases between. The CDR3 nucleotides read TGTGCCAGCAGTTACGGCCCTCTAACAGAACAAAATGAGCAGTTCTTC. Protein sequence: CASSYGPLTEQNEQFF.

V usage is TRBV20-1 and J usage is TRBJ1-1; tentative D call: TRBD1 (6 bases). This CDR3 spans 11 amino acids. CDR1 DFQATT and CDR2 SNEGSKA come from the germline V gene (reference sequence). The V and J ends lost 4 bases and 5 bases respectively, with 8 bases between them. CDR3 in DNA: TGCAGTGCTACTGGGACAACTGAAGCTTTCTTT. Amino acids: CSATGTTEAFF.

The chain links TRBV2 to TRBJ1-5; tentatively, D is TRBD1 (6 bases). CDR1 and CDR2 from the germline V gene are SNHLY and FYNNEI. Trimming removed 4 bases at V and 5 bases at J, with 15 bases between. The CDR3 loop spans 15 amino acids. CDR3 nucleotide sequence: TGTGCCAGCAGTGCCCCCAGGGGCAGCGATCAGCCCCAGCATTTT. Its translation is CASSAPRGSDQPQHF.

This rearrangement joins TRBV2 to TRBJ2-1, with TRBD2 matching 8 bases. The CDR3 length is 14 residues. Germline V gene lookup returns CDR1 SNHLY and CDR2 FYNNEI. J lost 13 bases, V lost 0 bases, and 8 bases had no gene match. In DNA form, the CDR3 reads TGTGCCAGCAGTGAAGCGCGCGGGGGGCTCGGTCAGTTCTTC. Translation: CASSEARGGLGQFF. The complete variable domain, with remaining parts taken from reference TRBV2 and TRBJ2-1, reads EPEVTQTPSHQVTQMGQEVILRCVPISNHLYFYWYRQILGQKVEFLVSFYNNEISEKSEIFDDQFSVERPDGSNFTLKIRSTKLEDSAMYFCASSEARGGLGQFFGPGTRLTVL.

This clone was counted only a few times. The CDR3 DNA is TGTGCCAGCAGTCCCCAGGGCTGGGCCAACGTCCTGACTTTC. It is translated as CASSPQGWANVLTF. The chain has TRBV5-4 and TRBJ2-6; D may be TRBD1 (5 bases). The CDR3 spans 14 residues. V lost 5 bases, J lost 5 bases, and 11 bases lay in between. Germline V lookup: CDR1 SGHNT, CDR2 YYREEE (reference sequence).

J is TRBJ2-2 and V is TRBV2; TRBD2 is a possible D gene (5 bases). The CDR3 is 13 residues long. Trimming cost V 4 bases and J 5 bases, with 8 bases left between them. Germline assignment: CDR1 SNHLY and CDR2 FYNNEI. In nucleotides, the CDR3 is TGTGCCAGCAGTGGAGGGCTGACCGGGGAGCTGTTTTTT. Translating gives CASSGGLTGELFF.

Comments on this clone: A junction end diverges from the germline sequence, so it may reflect a read error. The rearrangement uses TRBV6-5 and TRBJ2-6; no firm D call. The CDR3 length is 14 residues. Germline V CDR1 and CDR2: MNHEY, SVGAGI. The CDR3: CASSYSTGANVLTF. The CDR3 coding sequence is TGTGCCAGCAGCTACTCTACAGGGGCCAACGTCCTGACTTTC.

This rearrangement joins TRBV6-2 or TRBV6-3 to TRBJ2-5; 11 bases line up with TRBD2. Germline CDR1 and CDR2: MNHEY and SVGEGT. CDR3 length: 15 amino acids. V shed 2 bases, J shed 1 base, and the junction held 0 bases outside the gene matches. CDR3 in amino acids: CASSYTSGSQETQYF. The CDR3 coding sequence is TGTGCCAGCAGTTACACTAGCGGGAGCCAAGAGACCCAGTACTTC.

The rearrangement links TRBV28 to TRBJ1-1; 11 positions match TRBD1. This CDR3 has 14 amino acids. The trim removed 5 bases at V and 11 bases at J, leaving 10 bases unmatched. Germline values: CDR1 MDHEN, CDR2 SYDVKM. The CDR3 coding sequence is TGTGCCAGCAGTCAGCCGGGACAGGGGGTTTCGGCTTTCTTT. Translated: CASSQPGQGVSAFF.

V and J are TRBV12-3 or TRBV12-4 and TRBJ1-5; no reliable D call. The CDR3 is 13 amino acids. The V end was cut by 3 bases, the J end by 7 bases, with 10 bases between. The chain's CDR3 is CASSFNRRQPQHF. CDR3 bases: TGTGCCAGCAGTTTTAACCGGAGGCAGCCCCAGCATTTT.

The V and J genes are TRBV5-1 and TRBJ2-5; D is possibly TRBD1 (6 bases). Germline V lookup: CDR1 SGHRS, CDR2 YFSETQ. Trimming took 2 bases from V and 1 from J, leaving 9 bases between them. CDR3 length equals 14 residues. CDR3 in amino acids: CASSFTGPQETQYF. Written as DNA, the CDR3 is TGCGCCAGCAGCTTCACAGGGCCCCAAGAGACCCAGTACTTC.

This sequence joins TRBV9 and TRBJ2-7; the match to TRBD1 covers 7 bases. Germline trimming cut 5 bases from V and 3 bases from J; bases unmatched to any gene: 8. Germline lookup yields CDR1 SGDLS and CDR2 YYNGEE. This CDR3 has 14 residues. The CDR3 DNA follows: TGTGCCAGCAGTTCCCGGACAGGCTGCTACGAGCAGTACTTC. This sequence encodes CASSSRTGCYEQYF. Drawing the rest from reference TRBV9 and TRBJ2-7, the complete variable domain is DSGVTQTPKHLITATGQRVTLRCSPRSGDLSVYWYQQSLDQGLQFLIQYYNGEERAKGNILERFSAQQFPDLHSELNLSSLELGDSALYFCASSSRTGCYEQYFGPGTRLTVT.

The chain recombines TRBV7-3 with TRBJ2-5; 11 bases fit TRBD2. CDR1 is SGHTA and CDR2 is FQGTGA in the germline V gene. The V segment lost 5 bases and the J segment 2 bases; nucleotides outside the gene matches: 4. CDR3 length equals 15 residues. In DNA, the CDR3 is TGTGCCAGCAGCGCTTCTAGCGGGAGGCAAGAGACCCAGTACTTC. This codes for CASSASSGRQETQYF.

The chain couples TRBV5-1 to TRBJ1-1; 7 bases map to TRBD1. The CDR3 spans 12 residues. Trimming took 8 bases from V and 2 from J; bases not matched to a gene: 3. Germline V gene data show CDR1 as SGHRS and CDR2 as YFSETQ. The CDR3 nucleotides read TGCGCCAGTGGGACAGCCAACACTGAAGCTTTCTTT. Protein sequence: CASGTANTEAFF.